This T cell receptor beta chain was recovered during a study of blood T cells in healthy people across ages. For the study at large: About one barcoded beta molecule was captured per two T cells (by template switching).

A second about 7 to 12 cycle PCR used barcoded and J-beta primers. TCRdb independently ran MiXCR on the 5' RACE reads; one entry per CDR3 protein. Of roughly 900,000 distinct CDR3 sequences listed, about 30% are singletons. This clonotype was counted ten times or more. Its antigen remains unidentified. The CDR3 loop spans 13 amino acids. Trimming took 6 bases from V and 2 from J, leaving 8 bases between them. CDR1 and CDR2 from the germline V gene are SGHTA and FQGNSA. Broader study findings: Naive CD4+ cell counts and diversity both ran higher in long-lived than in aged donors.

Russia was home to the donors, healthy Caucasian individuals aged roughly 6 to 100. Each sample yielded at least 5 micrograms of PBMC total RNA. The chain links TRBV7-2 to TRBJ2-1; D might be TRBD1 or TRBD2, each matching 5 bases. The TCR sequence derives from a woman older than 75 in good health. The sample consisted of blood. The CDR3 reads CASRGDAYNEQFF. In DNA form, the CDR3 reads TGTGCCAGCAGGGGGGACGCCTACAATGAGCAGTTCTTC.